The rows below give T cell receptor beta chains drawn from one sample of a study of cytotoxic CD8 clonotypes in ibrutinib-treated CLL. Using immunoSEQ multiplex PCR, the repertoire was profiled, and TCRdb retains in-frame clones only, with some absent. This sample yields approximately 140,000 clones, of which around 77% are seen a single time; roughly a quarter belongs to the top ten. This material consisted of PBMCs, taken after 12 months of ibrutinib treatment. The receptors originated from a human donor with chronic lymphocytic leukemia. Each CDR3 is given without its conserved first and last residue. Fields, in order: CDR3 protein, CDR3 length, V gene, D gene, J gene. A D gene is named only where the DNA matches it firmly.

ATRAGENGYQETQY	14	TRBV27	TRBD2	TRBJ2-5
ASSLVQYNEQF	11	TRBV5-6	NA	TRBJ2-1
ASSRDRGMNTIY	12	TRBV19	TRBD1	TRBJ1-3
ATSRKPTPGQGNYGYT	16	TRBV15	TRBD1	TRBJ1-2
ASTPGRVGGNEQF	13	TRBV7-8	TRBD2	TRBJ2-1
ACPEGEQY	8	TRBV19	NA	TRBJ2-7
ASSSQSTDTQY	11	TRBV11-2	NA	TRBJ2-3
ASSYSGQGVEAF	12	TRBV6-5	TRBD1	TRBJ1-1
ASSLSGRGLYEQY	13	TRBV28	NA	TRBJ2-7
ASSKSSPRKASTDTQY	16	TRBV21-1	NA	TRBJ2-3
ASSIRVGELF	10	TRBV19	NA	TRBJ2-2
ASSEWRLEQY	10	TRBV2	NA	TRBJ2-7
ASSSPGQATDTQY	13	TRBV27	NA	TRBJ2-3
ASSLGWKAPQH	11	TRBV7-8	NA	TRBJ1-5
ASSYGGSNTEAF	12	TRBV11-3	NA	TRBJ1-1
ASSQEPGLALETQY	14	TRBV4-1	TRBD2	TRBJ2-5
ASSTGTGGDQPQH	13	TRBV19	TRBD1	TRBJ1-5
ASSFGTGSYEQY	12	TRBV7-6	TRBD1	TRBJ2-7
ASSYNSRSLNTEAF	14	TRBV6-5	NA	TRBJ1-1
AIIGENTEAF	10	TRBV10-3	NA	TRBJ1-1
ASSLRGASHEQY	12	TRBV7-2	NA	TRBJ2-7
ASSLASYGYT	10	TRBV7-2	NA	TRBJ1-2
ASGPSNQPQH	10	TRBV12-5	NA	TRBJ1-5
ASRVTGQGHYGYT	13	TRBV2	TRBD1	TRBJ1-2
ASSEAGTGSWKQY	13	TRBV9	TRBD1	TRBJ2-7
ASSQEELAKNEQF	13	TRBV4-1	TRBD2	TRBJ2-1
ASSYYNGGSYGYT	13	TRBV5-1	NA	TRBJ1-2
ASRRRGQESYEQY	13	TRBV19	TRBD1	NA
ASKYPATADYGYT	13	TRBV6-5	NA	TRBJ1-2
ASSLGGPSSYEQY	13	TRBV7-2	NA	TRBJ2-7
AWSIGVGGNTIY	12	TRBV30	NA	TRBJ1-3
AWSSDRTQVSSNQPQH	16	TRBV30	TRBD1	TRBJ1-5
ASSLTSTGHSRY	12	TRBV14	TRBD1	TRBJ2-7
ASSRLARGSQETQY	14	TRBV19	TRBD1	TRBJ2-5
ASSVRDRDVF	10	TRBV9	TRBD1	TRBJ1-1
ASSGRQNQETQY	12	TRBV5-5	NA	TRBJ2-5
ASSQDRNMNTEAF	13	TRBV16	NA	TRBJ1-1
ASSGRGLAGTKETQY	15	TRBV10-2	TRBD2	TRBJ2-5
ASSLGGAGEQY	11	TRBV7-2	NA	TRBJ2-7
ASSPRRGGPFEQY	13	TRBV7-9	TRBD2	TRBJ2-7
ASSSHGPQH	9	TRBV19	NA	TRBJ1-5
ASSSRDFQETQY	12	TRBV5-4	NA	TRBJ2-5
ASSLGRTTTNEKLF	14	TRBV7-2	NA	TRBJ1-4
ASSSGDTNEKLF	12	TRBV11-1	NA	TRBJ1-4
ASSLGSTGAEQY	12	TRBV7-3	TRBD1	TRBJ2-7
ASSLSSSGYT	10	TRBV14	NA	TRBJ1-2
ASSPREEQANSPLH	14	TRBV18	NA	TRBJ1-6
ASSFGTAYEQY	11	TRBV7-2	TRBD1	TRBJ2-7
ASSPWDIPYGYT	12	TRBV7-9	NA	TRBJ1-2
ASSQDIGQGLFEQY	14	TRBV4-2	TRBD1	TRBJ2-7
ASSYFATGVNTEAF	14	TRBV6-5	TRBD1	TRBJ1-1
ASSQAGGPYEQY	12	TRBV4-1	NA	TRBJ2-7